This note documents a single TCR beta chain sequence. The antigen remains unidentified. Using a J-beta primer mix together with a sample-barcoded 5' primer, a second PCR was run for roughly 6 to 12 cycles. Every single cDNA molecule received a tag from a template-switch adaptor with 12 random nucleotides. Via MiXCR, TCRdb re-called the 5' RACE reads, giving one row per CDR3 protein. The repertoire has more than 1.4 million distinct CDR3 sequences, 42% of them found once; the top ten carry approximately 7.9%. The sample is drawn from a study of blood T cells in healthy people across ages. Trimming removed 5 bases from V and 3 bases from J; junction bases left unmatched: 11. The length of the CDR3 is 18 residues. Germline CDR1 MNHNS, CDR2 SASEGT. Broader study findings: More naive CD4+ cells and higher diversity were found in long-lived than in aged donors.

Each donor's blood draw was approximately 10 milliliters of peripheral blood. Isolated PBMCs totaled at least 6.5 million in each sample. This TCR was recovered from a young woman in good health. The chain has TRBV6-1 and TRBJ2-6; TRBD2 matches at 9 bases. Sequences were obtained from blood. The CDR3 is CASSLTSGYLGGANVLTF. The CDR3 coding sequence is TGTGCCAGCAGTCTGACTAGCGGATATTTAGGTGGGGCCAACGTCCTGACTTTC.